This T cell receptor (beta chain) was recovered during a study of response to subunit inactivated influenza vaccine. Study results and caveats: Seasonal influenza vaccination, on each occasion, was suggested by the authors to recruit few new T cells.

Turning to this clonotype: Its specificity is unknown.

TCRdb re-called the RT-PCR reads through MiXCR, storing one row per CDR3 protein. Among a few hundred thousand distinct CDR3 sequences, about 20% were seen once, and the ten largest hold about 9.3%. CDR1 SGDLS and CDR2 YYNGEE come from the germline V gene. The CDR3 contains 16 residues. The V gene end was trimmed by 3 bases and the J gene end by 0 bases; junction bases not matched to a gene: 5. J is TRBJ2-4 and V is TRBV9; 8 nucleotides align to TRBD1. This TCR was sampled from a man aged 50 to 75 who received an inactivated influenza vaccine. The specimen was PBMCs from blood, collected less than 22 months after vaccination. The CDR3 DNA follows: TGTGCCAGCAGCGACGACAGGGGTCTAGCCAAAAACATTCAGTACTTC. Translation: CASSDDRGLAKNIQYF.